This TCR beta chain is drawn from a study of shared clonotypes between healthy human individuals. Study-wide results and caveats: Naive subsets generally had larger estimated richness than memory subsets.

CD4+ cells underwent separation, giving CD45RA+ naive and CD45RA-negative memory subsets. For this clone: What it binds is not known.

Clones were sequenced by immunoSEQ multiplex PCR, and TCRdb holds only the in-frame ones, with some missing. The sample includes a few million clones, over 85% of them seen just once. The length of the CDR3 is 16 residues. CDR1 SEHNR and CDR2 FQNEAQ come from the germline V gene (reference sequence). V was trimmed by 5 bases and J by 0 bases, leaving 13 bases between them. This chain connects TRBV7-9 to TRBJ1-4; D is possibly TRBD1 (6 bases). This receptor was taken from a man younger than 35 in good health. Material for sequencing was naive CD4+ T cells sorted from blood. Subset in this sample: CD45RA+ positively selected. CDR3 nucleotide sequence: TGTGCCAGCAGCCCCAGGGGTCCGTCAACTAATGAAAAACTGTTTTTT. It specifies CASSPRGPSTNEKLFF.